Presented here are 19 T cell receptor beta chains from one specimen sequenced in a study of blood T cell repertoires in COVID-19. Data came from immunoSEQ multiplex PCR; TCRdb stores just in-frame clones and leaves some out. The table includes about 280,000 clones, approximately 85% detected once. Sequencing was carried out using peripheral blood. The receptors shown here come from a man aged 50-59 years with active or convalescent COVID-19.

The chain couples TRBV7-8 to TRBJ2-1; TRBD2 matches 11 bases. Germline CDR1 SGHVS, CDR2 FQNEAQ. V dropped 8 bases and J dropped 3; count of bases not matched to a gene: 9. This CDR3 is built from 16 residues. As DNA, the CDR3 is TGTGCCAGCCGGCTTCTAGCGGGAGGTAACTACAATGAGCAGTTCTTC. Amino acids: CASRLLAGGNYNEQFF.

This sequence joins TRBV18 and TRBJ1-1; D not resolved. Germline values: CDR1 KGHSH, CDR2 LQKENI. The CDR3 has 13 residues. V was trimmed by 3 bases and J by 0 bases, leaving 5 bases between them. CDR3 in DNA: TGTGCCAGCTCACCGGGCCTGAACACTGAAGCTTTCTTT. Its protein is CASSPGLNTEAFF.

The chain carries TRBV27 and TRBJ1-3; TRBD1 matches at 8 bases. The ends lost 2 bases at V and 2 bases at J; junction bases unmatched: 5. The CDR3 has 16 amino acids. Germline assignment: CDR1 MNHEY and CDR2 SMNVEV (reference sequence). The DNA for the CDR3 is TGTGCCAGCAGTTTAGGTCAACAGGGGGCTGGAAACACCATATATTTT. Its translation: CASSLGQQGAGNTIYF.

The chain has TRBV5-1 and TRBJ2-7; TRBD1 is a possible D gene (8 bases). CDR1 and CDR2 (germline): SGHRS, YFSETQ. The ends were cut back, 2 bases at V and 3 bases at J, with 12 bases in the middle. The CDR3 loop spans 14 amino acids. DNA of the CDR3: TGCGCCAGCAGCTTTACAGGGGGGGACTACGAGCAGTACTTC. It yields the protein CASSFTGGDYEQYF.

In the case of this clone: Within the sample, other DNA sequences also encode this same CDR3. J is TRBJ1-1 and V is TRBV18; 7 bases are a match to TRBD1. The CDR3 sequence is 13 residues long. V was pared by 5 bases and J by 1 base, with 1 base of the junction left unmatched. Germline V gives CDR1 KGHSH, CDR2 LQKENI. DNA of the CDR3: TGTGCCAGCTCAAGACAGGGGAACACTGAAGCTTTCTTT. Translation gives CASSRQGNTEAFF.

The chain couples TRBV28 to TRBJ2-5; D is perhaps TRBD1 (5 bases). The CDR3 length is 17 residues. The V gene's germline CDR1 is MDHEN and CDR2 SYDVKM. Trimming pared 5 bases from V and 3 bases from J, leaving 22 bases between. The CDR3 nucleotides read TGTGCCAGCAGTGGGCAGACAGAATATAGACGAAAAGAGACCCAGTACTTC. The encoded protein is CASSGQTEYRRKETQYF.

This chain joins TRBV30 and TRBJ1-1; D gene ambiguous. Deletions cut 5 bases from V and 2 bases from J, with 15 bases between. The CDR3 totals 14 residues. The germline CDR1 and CDR2 sequences are GTSNPN and SVGIG (reference sequence). The CDR3 region has the DNA TGTGCCTGGGACCCTAAGGGAGGCAACACTGAAGCTTTCTTT. It specifies CAWDPKGGNTEAFF.

The V and J genes are TRBV13 and TRBJ2-1; D might be TRBD1 (6 bases). The CDR3 sequence is 16 residues long. Trimming cost V 3 bases and J 3 bases, with 15 bases left between them. CDR1 PRHDT and CDR2 FYEKMQ come from the germline V gene (reference sequence). The CDR3 DNA sequence: TGTGCCAGCAGCTTGAACAGGGCCTCGTTCTACAATGAGCAGTTCTTC. This sequence encodes CASSLNRASFYNEQFF.

This chain links TRBV11-2 with TRBJ2-1; 7 nucleotides agree with TRBD2. The CDR3 length is 12 residues. Germline CDR1 and CDR2: SGHAT and FQNNGV. V lost 5 bases to trimming and J lost 9 bases; unmatched junction nucleotides: 4. The DNA for the CDR3 is TGTGCCAGCAGCAAATTAGCGGGTGAGCAGTTCTTC. It yields the protein CASSKLAGEQFF.

This clone showed up just a few times. The genes are TRBV4-2 and TRBJ2-3, with D maybe TRBD2 (5 bases). Germline assignment: CDR1 LGHNA and CDR2 YNFKEQ. The CDR3 has 16 amino acids. Deletions cut 1 base from V and 2 bases from J, with 13 bases between. The CDR3 sequence: CASSQASGGNTDTQYF. The CDR3, as DNA: TGTGCCAGCAGCCAAGCAAGCGGAGGAAACACAGATACGCAGTATTTT.

The chain joins TRBV5-1 to TRBJ2-7; the D gene is possibly TRBD1 (6 bases). The CDR3 covers 15 residues. CDR1 and CDR2 (germline): SGHRS, YFSETQ. Trimming took off 0 bases at V and 0 bases at J, with 10 bases between the two ends. CDR3 residues: CASSLGSTGSYEQYF. In nucleotides, the CDR3 is TGCGCCAGCAGCTTGGGGTCGACAGGCTCCTACGAGCAGTACTTC.

The CDR3 here is CASSLVEGTGQPQHF. Written as DNA, the CDR3 is TGTGCCAGCAGCTTAGTTGAGGGGACTGGACAGCCCCAGCATTTT. The chain recombines TRBV7-2 with TRBJ1-5, with D possibly being TRBD1 (5 bases). The CDR3 has 15 amino acids. CDR1 and CDR2 from the germline V gene are SGHTA and FQGNSA. Between the trimmed V and J ends, which lost 1 base and 7 bases, there was a span of 14 bases.

This chain connects TRBV5-4 to TRBJ1-1, with D unclear. V was trimmed by 0 bases and J by 4 bases, leaving 7 bases between them. This CDR3 is built from 13 residues. Germline assignment: CDR1 SGHNT and CDR2 YYREEE (reference sequence). CDR3 protein: CASSLGVSTEAFF. For the CDR3, the DNA is TGTGCCAGCAGCTTGGGTGTGAGCACTGAAGCTTTCTTT.

The chain has TRBV27 and TRBJ2-7, with D possibly matching TRBD2 (5 bases). Trimming pared 4 bases from V and 4 bases from J, leaving 17 bases between. This CDR3 is 15 amino acids long. CDR1 and CDR2 from the germline V gene are MNHEY and SMNVEV (reference sequence). In nucleotides, the CDR3 is TGTGCCAGCAGTTCCCAAAGGACCCGGACTTACGAGCAGTACTTC. Translating gives CASSSQRTRTYEQYF.

The genes are TRBV28 and TRBJ1-6; 7 nucleotides match TRBD1. This CDR3 spans 15 amino acids. Trimming cost V 4 bases and J 9 bases; bases outside gene matches: 9. Germline V lookup: CDR1 MDHEN, CDR2 SYDVKM. The CDR3 nucleotides are TGTGCCAGCAGTTCCCGACAGGGTGTCCCTTCACCCCTCCACTTT. It codes for CASSSRQGVPSPLHF.

This rearrangement joins TRBV7-2 to TRBJ2-5; D is perhaps TRBD2 (5 bases). Germline-derived CDR1 and CDR2 are SGHTA and FQGNSA. V lost 1 base to trimming and J lost 7 bases, with 16 bases between them. CDR3 length equals 15 residues. The chain's CDR3 is CASSLGSGITGTQYF. The CDR3 DNA reads TGTGCCAGCAGCTTAGGTTCCGGGATAACGGGGACCCAGTACTTC.

J is TRBJ2-1 and V is TRBV14; 13 bases agree with TRBD2. CDR1 SGHDN and CDR2 FVKESK come from the germline V gene. Germline trimming cut 4 bases from V and 8 bases from J; bases unmatched to any gene: 14. This CDR3 is 18 amino acids long. In DNA form, the CDR3 reads TGTGCCAGCAGCCCCTACCCCCGGACTAGCGGGAGTAGTGATGAGCAGTTCTTC. Residues: CASSPYPRTSGSSDEQFF.

The chain links TRBV7-2 to TRBJ2-7, with D unresolved. Germline V lookup: CDR1 SGHTA, CDR2 FQGNSA. This CDR3 spans 11 amino acids. Trimming shortened V by 2 bases and J by 7 bases, and 6 bases separated the two germline ends. CDR3 sequence (DNA): TGTGCCAGCAGCTTATCCAATGAGCAGTACTTC. Encoded protein: CASSLSNEQYF.

The rearrangement links TRBV10-1 to TRBJ2-1; 7 bases fit TRBD2. Germline lookup yields CDR1 WNHNN and CDR2 SYGVQD (reference sequence). The V segment lost 2 bases and the J segment 6 bases; nucleotides outside the gene matches: 10. The CDR3 is 16 residues long. The CDR3 loop is CASSEVRATGGNEQFF. The CDR3 DNA is TGCGCCAGCAGTGAGGTTAGGGCGACGGGGGGCAATGAGCAGTTCTTC.